This T cell receptor beta chain was obtained from a study of cytomegalovirus exposure and HLA in healthy donors. Of note for this clone: Its target is not known.

Both 60 Vbeta primers and 13 Jbeta primers went into the PCR. Sequencing was performed with immunoSEQ multiplex PCR; in TCRdb, only in-frame clones are kept and a portion is missing. This sample has 45,000 to 70,000 clones, with 70% to 85% found just once. Study-level findings and limits: Earlier analysis looked at TCR beta V segments, and most were productive about 87% or about 30% of the time. The authors later found TCR association rates varying by HLA locus, with DRB1 most and HLA-C fewest. Specific recognition of CMV antigens was confirmed in vitro for a few chains (all CMV-associated). The study flagged about 150 TCR beta chains as cytomegalovirus-associated.

The CDR3 runs to 12 residues. The germline V gene encodes CDR1 SQVTM and CDR2 ANQGSEA. Trimming took 2 bases from V and 4 from J, leaving 6 bases between them. This receptor was obtained from a man between 50 and 59 years old in good health and CMV-seronegative. The sample taken for sequencing was PBMCs. The chain links TRBV29-1 to TRBJ2-1; unclear D gene. Written as DNA, the CDR3 is TGCAGCGTTGAATGGAGTTACAATGAGCAGTTCTTC. It translates to CSVEWSYNEQFF.